The sequence of this T cell receptor beta chain was determined in a study of blood T cell repertoires in COVID-19. Background on the study: Material from acute and convalescent COVID-19 was sourced from the United States, Italy and Spain.

The method was immunoSEQ multiplex PCR; TCRdb's version includes in-frame clones alone and lacks a portion of them. The sample yields just over 65,000 clones, around nine tenths seen once. The CDR3 contains 14 residues. Germline-derived CDR1 and CDR2 are SEHNR and FQNEAQ (reference sequence). Trimming removed 6 bases at V and 8 bases at J, with 19 bases between. Sequencing was carried out using peripheral blood. This sequence was found in a man in his 60s with acute or convalescent COVID-19. The chain is built from TRBV7-9 and TRBJ1-1; a possible D gene is TRBD1 (6 bases). CDR3 in DNA: TGTGCCAGCAGGCCGTACCAGGGGTTCGCAGAAGCTTTCTTT. It yields the protein CASRPYQGFAEAFF.